This T cell receptor (beta chain) emerged from a study of T cells in Graves' hyperthyroidism and ophthalmopathy. This clonotype was observed a few times. Its antigen is as yet unknown. The CDR3 runs 16 residues. V was clipped by 6 bases and J by 0 bases, with 12 bases between them. RNA transcripts were the template for amplifying TCR beta CDR3 regions. HTBI primers were the set used in a first-round RT-PCR of the TCR CDR3. TCRdb recomputed calls from the multiplex PCR reads with MiXCR, one row per CDR3 protein. The sample lists roughly 420,000 distinct CDR3 sequences; approximately 14% were seen once. Broader study findings: The model identified upcoming ophthalmopathy a median 6.5 months ahead of onset.

The material sequenced was blood. The receptor's source is a woman aged 18-29 years with Graves' hyperthyroidism. The chain uses TRBV12-3 or TRBV12-4 and TRBJ1-6; D possibly corresponds to TRBD1 (6 bases). In DNA form, the CDR3 reads TGTGCCAGCAGCCCGGGACATTACTCCTATAATTCACCCCTCCACTTT. Encoded protein: CASSPGHYSYNSPLHF.